Listed below are T cell receptor beta chains from one sample, sequenced in a study of radiation and T cells in renal cell carcinoma. Libraries were prepared by immunoSEQ multiplex PCR; TCRdb keeps only in-frame clonotypes and omits some of them. This table holds about 50,000 clones, 65% to 90% found once. This sample comprised blood, obtained from a patient whose treatment included radiotherapy and nephrectomy. These receptors were collected from a woman in her sixties or seventies with renal cell carcinoma. The CDR3 runs from the conserved cysteine through the conserved F or W. The D gene is left open where the match is weak. Rows may omit the clone size; those that give it use once, few, many or a size class.

D	V	size	J	CDR3	DNA
-	TRBV5-8	-	TRBJ1-2	CASSSRRRKGGGYTF	TGTGCCAGCAGCTCGAGAAGGCGGAAAGGAGGGGGCTACACCTTC
-	TRBV2	-	TRBJ1-3	CASSPRMSSSGNTIYF	TGTGCCAGCAGTCCCCGGATGAGTAGCTCTGGAAACACCATATATTTT
-	TRBV27	-	TRBJ1-1	CASSSTDRSNTEAFF	TGTGCCAGCAGTTCGACGGACAGATCGAATACTGAAGCTTTCTTT
-	TRBV4-1	-	TRBJ2-5	CASRGPPGETQYF	TGCGCCAGCAGGGGCCCCCCGGGCGAGACCCAGTACTTC
-	TRBV6-5	-	TRBJ1-2	CASSYSGAGRYTF	TGTGCCAGCAGTTATTCTGGGGCCGGGCGCTACACCTTC
-	TRBV6-6	-	TRBJ2-3	CASSYLGGSVTDTQYF	TGTGCCAGCAGTTACCTCGGAGGATCGGTTACAGATACGCAGTATTTT
-	TRBV19	-	TRBJ2-7	CASSAGVAYEQYF	TGTGCCAGTAGTGCAGGGGTCGCCTACGAGCAGTACTTC
TRBD2	TRBV7-2	-	TRBJ2-3	CASTLAGNTDTQYF	TGTGCCAGCACACTAGCGGGAAACACAGATACGCAGTATTTT
TRBD1	TRBV7-2	-	TRBJ2-2	CASRSGQTNTGELFF	TGTGCCAGCAGATCGGGACAGACGAACACCGGGGAGCTGTTTTTT
-	TRBV6-6	once	TRBJ1-3	CASSGVWISGNTIYF	TGTGCCAGCAGCGGGGTATGGATCTCTGGAAACACCATATATTTT
-	TRBV7-9	few	TRBJ2-1	CASSHRTVISYNEQFF	TGTGCCAGCAGTCATCGGACAGTTATCTCCTACAATGAGCAGTTCTTC
-	TRBV5-1	once	TRBJ2-3	CASRSGVSTDTQYF	TGCGCCAGTCGGTCCGGGGTGAGCACAGATACGCAGTATTTT
-	TRBV9	-	TRBJ2-1	CASSVGPAGYNEQFF	TGTGCCAGCAGCGTAGGACCAGCGGGTTACAATGAGCAGTTCTTC
TRBD1	TRBV29-1	-	TRBJ1-2	CSALTTGGPYGYTF	TGCAGCGCCCTAACGACAGGGGGCCCGTATGGCTACACCTTC
TRBD2	TRBV5-1	-	TRBJ2-3	CASSSAAGVTDTQYF	TGCGCCAGCAGCTCAGCAGCGGGAGTAACAGATACGCAGTATTTT
TRBD2	TRBV19	-	TRBJ2-2	CASRTSGANTGELFF	TGTGCCAGTAGGACTAGCGGAGCGAACACCGGGGAGCTGTTTTTT
TRBD1	TRBV7-9	-	TRBJ1-4	CAAGAGGQGNEKLFF	TGTGCTGCCGGGGCAGGGGGCCAGGGTAATGAAAAACTGTTTTTT
-	TRBV10-3	once	TRBJ2-1	CAISESREVEQFF	TGTGCCATCAGTGAGTCGAGGGAGGTTGAGCAGTTCTTC
TRBD1	TRBV18	-	TRBJ2-7	CASSTLGQGDEQYF	TGTGCCAGCTCGACCTTGGGACAGGGGGACGAGCAGTACTTC
-	TRBV6-7	-	TRBJ1-2	CASVGARGYTF	TGTGCCTCAGTGGGGGCTAGAGGCTACACCTTC
-	TRBV9	few	TRBJ2-5	CASSPQGLLQETQYF	TGTGCCAGCAGCCCTCAAGGCCTGCTACAAGAGACCCAGTACTTC
-	TRBV14	-	TRBJ1-2	CASSQTSGTNYGYTF	TGTGCCAGCAGCCAAACGTCGGGGACTAACTATGGCTACACCTTC